This T cell receptor (beta chain) is drawn from a study of shared clonotypes between healthy human individuals. From germline, CDR1 is MDHEN and CDR2 SYDVKM. V dropped 7 bases and J dropped 3 bases, with 10 bases sitting between them. The CDR3 sequence is 12 residues long. The data were produced by immunoSEQ multiplex PCR, yet TCRdb's version contains in-frame clones alone and is incomplete. The table shows 550,000 to 700,000 clones, with less than 80% occurring only once. The sample was memory CD4+ T cells sorted from blood. As to subset: CD45RA-negative fraction. The origin of this receptor is a woman in her 30s in good health. The chain has TRBV28 and TRBJ2-7; the D is unclear. CDR3 coding DNA: TGTGCCAGCATTTGGGGTCTCTACGAGCAGTACTTC. Amino acids: CASIWGLYEQYF.